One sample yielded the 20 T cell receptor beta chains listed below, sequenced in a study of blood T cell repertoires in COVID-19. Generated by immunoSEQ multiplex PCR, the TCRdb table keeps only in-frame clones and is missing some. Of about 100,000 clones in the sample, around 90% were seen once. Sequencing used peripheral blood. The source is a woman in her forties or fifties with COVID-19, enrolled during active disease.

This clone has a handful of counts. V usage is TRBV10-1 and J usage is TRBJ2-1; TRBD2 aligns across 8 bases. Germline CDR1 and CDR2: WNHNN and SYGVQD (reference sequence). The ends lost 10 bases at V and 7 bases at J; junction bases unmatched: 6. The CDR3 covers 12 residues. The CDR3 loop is CATPGGPNEQFF. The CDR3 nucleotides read TGCGCCACCCCGGGGGGGCCTAATGAGCAGTTCTTC.

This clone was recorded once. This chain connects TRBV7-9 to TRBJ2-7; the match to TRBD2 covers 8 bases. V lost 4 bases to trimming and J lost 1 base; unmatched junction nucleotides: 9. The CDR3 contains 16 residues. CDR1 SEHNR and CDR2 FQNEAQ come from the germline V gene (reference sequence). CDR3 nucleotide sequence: TGTGCCAGCAGCTCCCTCGGGGGGGGGAGTTCCTACGAGCAGTACTTC. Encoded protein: CASSSLGGGSSYEQYF.

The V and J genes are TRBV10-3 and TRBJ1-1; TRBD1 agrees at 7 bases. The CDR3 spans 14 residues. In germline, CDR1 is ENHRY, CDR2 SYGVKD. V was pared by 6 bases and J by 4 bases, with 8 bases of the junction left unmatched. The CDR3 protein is CAIRTGLRITEAFF. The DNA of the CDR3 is TGTGCCATCAGGACAGGGCTACGGATCACTGAAGCTTTCTTT.

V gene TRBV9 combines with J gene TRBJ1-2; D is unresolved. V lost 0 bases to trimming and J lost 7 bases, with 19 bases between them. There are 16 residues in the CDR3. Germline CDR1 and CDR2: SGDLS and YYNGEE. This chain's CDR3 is CASSVGKSARYGGYTF. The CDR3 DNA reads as TGTGCCAGCAGCGTAGGAAAGTCAGCGCGTTATGGTGGCTACACCTTC.

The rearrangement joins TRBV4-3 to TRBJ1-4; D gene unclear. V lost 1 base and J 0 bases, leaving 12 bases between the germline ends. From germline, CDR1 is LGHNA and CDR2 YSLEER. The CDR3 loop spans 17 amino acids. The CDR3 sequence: CASSQALLAATNEKLFF. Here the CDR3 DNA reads TGCGCCAGCAGCCAAGCCCTGCTGGCAGCAACTAATGAAAAACTGTTTTTT.

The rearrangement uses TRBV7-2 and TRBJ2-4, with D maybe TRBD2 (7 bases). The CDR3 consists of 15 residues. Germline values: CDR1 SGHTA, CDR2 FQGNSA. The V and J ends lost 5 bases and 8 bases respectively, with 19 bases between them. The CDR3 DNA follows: TGTGCCAGCAGCCTCCTCCCGGGGGGCTGGGACATTCAGTACTTC. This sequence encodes CASSLLPGGWDIQYF.

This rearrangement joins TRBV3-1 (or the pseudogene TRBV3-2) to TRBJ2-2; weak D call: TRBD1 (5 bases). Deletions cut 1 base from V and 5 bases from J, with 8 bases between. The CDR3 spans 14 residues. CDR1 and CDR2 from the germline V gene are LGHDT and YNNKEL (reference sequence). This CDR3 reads CASSQGAGTGELFF. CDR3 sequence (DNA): TGTGCCAGCAGCCAAGGCGCAGGGACCGGGGAGCTGTTTTTT.

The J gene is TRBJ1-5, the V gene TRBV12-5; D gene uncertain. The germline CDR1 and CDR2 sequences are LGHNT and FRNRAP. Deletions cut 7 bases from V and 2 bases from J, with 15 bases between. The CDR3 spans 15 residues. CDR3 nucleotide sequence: TGTGCTAGTGTCCAAGCACCGGTAGGCAATCAGCCCCAGCATTTT. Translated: CASVQAPVGNQPQHF.

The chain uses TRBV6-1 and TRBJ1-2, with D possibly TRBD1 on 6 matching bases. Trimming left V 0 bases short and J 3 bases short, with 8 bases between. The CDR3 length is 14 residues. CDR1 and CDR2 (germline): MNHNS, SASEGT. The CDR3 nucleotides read TGTGCCAGCAGTGAAGCGGGGGCCTACTATGGCTACACCTTC. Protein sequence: CASSEAGAYYGYTF.

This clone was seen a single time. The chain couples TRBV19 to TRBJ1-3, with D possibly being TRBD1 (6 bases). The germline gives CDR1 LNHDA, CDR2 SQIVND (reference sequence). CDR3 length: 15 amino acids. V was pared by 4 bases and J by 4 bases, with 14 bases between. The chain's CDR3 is CASSTGQKVGNTIYF. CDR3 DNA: TGTGCCAGTAGTACCGGACAGAAGGTGGGAAACACCATATATTTT.

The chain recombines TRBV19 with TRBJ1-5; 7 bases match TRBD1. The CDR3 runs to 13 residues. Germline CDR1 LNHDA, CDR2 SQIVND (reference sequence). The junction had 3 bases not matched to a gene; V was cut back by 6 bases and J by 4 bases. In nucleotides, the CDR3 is TGTGCCAGTAGCCTACAGGGGAATCAGCCCCAGCATTTT. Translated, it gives CASSLQGNQPQHF.

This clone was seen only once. The CDR3 nucleotides are TGTGCCAGCAGCTTAGCGACTGAAGCTTTCTTT. Its translation: CASSLATEAFF. The gene calls are TRBV11-2 and TRBJ1-1; D remains ambiguous. This CDR3 comprises 11 residues. The germline CDR1 and CDR2 sequences are SGHAT and FQNNGV. Between the trimmed V and J ends, which lost 1 base and 5 bases, there was a span of 2 bases.

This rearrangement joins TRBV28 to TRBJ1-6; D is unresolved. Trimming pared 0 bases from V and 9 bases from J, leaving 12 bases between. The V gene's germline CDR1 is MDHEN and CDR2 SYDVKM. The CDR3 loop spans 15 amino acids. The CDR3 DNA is TGTGCCAGCAGTTTATGGGAACTAACTGGTTCACCCCTCCACTTT. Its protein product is CASSLWELTGSPLHF.

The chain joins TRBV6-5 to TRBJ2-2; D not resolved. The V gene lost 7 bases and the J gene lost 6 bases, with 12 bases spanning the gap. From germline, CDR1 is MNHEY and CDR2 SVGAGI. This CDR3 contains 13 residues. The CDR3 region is CASTHKAAGELFF. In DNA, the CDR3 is TGTGCCAGCACACACAAGGCGGCCGGGGAGCTGTTTTTT.

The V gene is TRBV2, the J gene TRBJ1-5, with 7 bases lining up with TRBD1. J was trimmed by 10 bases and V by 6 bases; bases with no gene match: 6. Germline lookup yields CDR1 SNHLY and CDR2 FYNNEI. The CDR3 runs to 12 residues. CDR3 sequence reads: CASRQGSPPQHF. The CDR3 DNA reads TGTGCCAGCAGACAGGGGTCCCCACCCCAGCATTTT.

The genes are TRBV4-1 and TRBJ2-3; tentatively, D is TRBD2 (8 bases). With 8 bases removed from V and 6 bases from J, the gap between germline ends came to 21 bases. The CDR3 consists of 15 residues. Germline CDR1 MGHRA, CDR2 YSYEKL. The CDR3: CASSQGLGGSDTQYF. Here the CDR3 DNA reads TGCGCCAGCTCACAGGGACTAGGGGGCTCGGATACGCAGTATTTT.

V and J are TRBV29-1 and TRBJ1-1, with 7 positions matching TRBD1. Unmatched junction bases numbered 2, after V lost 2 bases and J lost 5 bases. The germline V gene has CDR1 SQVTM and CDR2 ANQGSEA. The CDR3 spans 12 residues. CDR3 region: CSVETRGTEAFF. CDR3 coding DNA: TGCAGCGTTGAAACCAGGGGGACTGAAGCTTTCTTT.

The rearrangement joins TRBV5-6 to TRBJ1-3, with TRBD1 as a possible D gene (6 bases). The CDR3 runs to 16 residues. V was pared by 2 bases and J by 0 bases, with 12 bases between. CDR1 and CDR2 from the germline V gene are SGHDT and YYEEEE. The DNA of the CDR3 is TGTGCCAGCAGCTTCAGCTACAGGGACTCTGGAAACACCATATATTTT. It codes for CASSFSYRDSGNTIYF.

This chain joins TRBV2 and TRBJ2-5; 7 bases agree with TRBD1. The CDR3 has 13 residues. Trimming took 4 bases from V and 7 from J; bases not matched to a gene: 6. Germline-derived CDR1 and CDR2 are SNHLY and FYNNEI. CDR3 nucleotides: TGTGCCAGCAGTGGGCAGGGGGTGGGGACCCAGTACTTC. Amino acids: CASSGQGVGTQYF.

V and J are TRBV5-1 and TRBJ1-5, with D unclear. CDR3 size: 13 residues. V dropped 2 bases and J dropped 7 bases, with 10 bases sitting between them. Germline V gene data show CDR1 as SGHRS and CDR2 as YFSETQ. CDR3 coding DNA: TGCGCCAGCAGCTTCCAGGAAGGACAGCCCCAGCATTTT. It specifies CASSFQEGQPQHF.